This record covers a single T cell receptor beta chain. The data were taken from a study of blood T cell repertoires in COVID-19. Whole-study context: Acute-phase and convalescent COVID-19 samples originated in the United States, Italy and Spain.

TCRdb keeps only in-frame clones here, not all; method: immunoSEQ multiplex PCR. The table includes approximately 280,000 clones, about four fifths detected once. Germline V gene lookup returns CDR1 SGHTA and CDR2 FQGNSA. Trimming removed 5 bases from V and 5 bases from J; junction bases left unmatched: 4. The CDR3 covers 13 residues. Seattle patients were enrolled while actively infected and followed longitudinally. Sample: peripheral blood. This TCR derives from a human donor with COVID-19, enrolled during active disease. The donor label of this sample is uncertain. The V gene is TRBV7-2, the J gene TRBJ2-7; 9 nucleotides align to TRBD1. The CDR3 sequence is CASSETGGDEQYF. Here the CDR3 DNA reads TGTGCCAGCAGCGAAACAGGGGGCGACGAGCAGTACTTC.